This TCR beta chain was observed in a study of cytomegalovirus exposure and HLA in healthy donors. General observations from the study: A later analysis reportedly found that, within productive TCRs, an Asian-associated ancestry cluster had fewer N-insertions than the mean observed across the roughly 700 donors. The sole available immune exposure information was CMV serostatus. In a later analysis, TCR beta V- and J-gene trimming showed a link to a missense DCLRE1C variant.

A note on this clone: The antigen is not known.

CDR1 is SGHAT and CDR2 is FQNNGV in the germline V gene. V lost 5 bases, J lost 8 bases, and 8 bases stayed unmatched. The CDR3 covers 15 residues. The PCR used 60 Vbeta and 13 Jbeta primers. Profiling relied on immunoSEQ multiplex PCR, and the TCRdb table lists in-frame clones only, not all of them. This sample has about 100,000 clones; about three quarters occur once, and the top ten carry roughly 6.9%. The rearrangement uses TRBV11-2 and TRBJ2-3; 12 bases are a match to TRBD2. Sequenced: PBMCs. This TCR was recovered from a middle-aged man in good health and CMV-seropositive. CDR3: CASSPLTSGRGTQYF. In DNA form, the CDR3 reads TGTGCCAGCAGCCCCCTGACTAGCGGGAGAGGTACGCAGTATTTT. Based on the CDR3 plus reference TRBV11-2 and TRBJ2-3, the full variable domain is EAGVAQSPRYKIIEKRQSVAFWCNPISGHATLYWYQQILGQGPKLLIQFQNNGVVDDSQLPKDRFSAERLKGVDSTLKIQPAKLEDSAVYLCASSPLTSGRGTQYFGPGTRLTVL.